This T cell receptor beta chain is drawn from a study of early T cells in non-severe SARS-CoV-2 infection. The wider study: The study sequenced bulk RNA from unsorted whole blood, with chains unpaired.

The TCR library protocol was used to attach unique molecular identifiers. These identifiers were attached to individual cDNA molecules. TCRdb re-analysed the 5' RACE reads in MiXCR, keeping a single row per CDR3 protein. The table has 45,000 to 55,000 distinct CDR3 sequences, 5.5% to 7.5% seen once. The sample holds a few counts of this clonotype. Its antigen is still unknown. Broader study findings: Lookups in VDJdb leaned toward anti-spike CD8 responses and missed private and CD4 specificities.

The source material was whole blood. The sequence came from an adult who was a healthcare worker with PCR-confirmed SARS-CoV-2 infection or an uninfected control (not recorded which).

The CDR3 bases are TGTGCCAGCTCACCTACAGGGCCCGGGGGCACTGAAGCTTTCTTT. Translating it yields CASSPTGPGGTEAFF. The chain uses TRBV18 and TRBJ1-1, with D perhaps TRBD1 (6 bases). Germline CDR1 and CDR2: KGHSH and LQKENI. This CDR3 comprises 15 residues. V was pared by 3 bases and J by 4 bases, with 15 bases between.